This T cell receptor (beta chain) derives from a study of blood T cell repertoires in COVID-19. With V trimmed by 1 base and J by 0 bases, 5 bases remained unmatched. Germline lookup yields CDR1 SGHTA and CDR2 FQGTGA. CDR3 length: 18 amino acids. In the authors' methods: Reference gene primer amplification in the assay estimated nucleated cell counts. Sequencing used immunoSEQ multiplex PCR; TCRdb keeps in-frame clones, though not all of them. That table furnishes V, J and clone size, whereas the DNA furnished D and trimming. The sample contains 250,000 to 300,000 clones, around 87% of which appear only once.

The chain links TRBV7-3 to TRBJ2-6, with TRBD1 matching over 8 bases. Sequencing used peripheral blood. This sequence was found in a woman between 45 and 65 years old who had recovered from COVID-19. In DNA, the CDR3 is TGTGCCAGCAGCTTAAAGGCAGGGGGCATCTCTGGGGCCAACGTCCTGACTTTC. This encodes CASSLKAGGISGANVLTF. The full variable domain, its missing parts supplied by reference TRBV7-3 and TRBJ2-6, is GAGVSQTPSNKVTEKGKYVELRCDPISGHTALYWYRQSLGQGPEFLIYFQGTGAADDSGLPNDRFFAVRPEGSVSTLKIQRTERGDSAVYLCASSLKAGGISGANVLTFGAGSRLTVL.